These T cell receptor beta chains were read from a single sample in a study of T cells expressing NK-cell markers. TCRdb re-called the 5' RACE reads and shows each CDR3 protein once, DNA omitted. The listing records some 16,000 distinct CDR3 sequences. The sequenced sample was blood T cells: a sorted CD56 or NKG2C T cell subset, CD4+ or CD8+ T cells, or bulk PBMC T cells (not recorded which). Receptor source: a man between 18 and 69 years old in good health. CDR3s include the opening cysteine and the closing phenylalanine or tryptophan. Fields, in order: V gene, J gene, clone size, CDR3 protein. Clone size is stated in some rows and not others, as once, few, many or a class when expanded.

TRBV9,TRBJ2-1,-,CASSLTGVHEQFF
TRBV7-8,TRBJ2-1,-,CASSLAPVGGDEQFF
TRBV28,TRBJ2-3,-,CASGLTSGSRDTQYF
TRBV15,TRBJ1-3,-,CATSRDHRIAGNTIYF
TRBV6-6,TRBJ2-7,-,CASSYALSEQYF
TRBV5-1,TRBJ2-2,-,CASSSPTGQGIGTGELFF
TRBV10-3,TRBJ2-1,-,CAISEEGYNEQFF
TRBV5-8,TRBJ2-7,-,CASSLRYSYEQYF
TRBV24-1,TRBJ2-3,-,CATSDSDRVSDTQYF
TRBV12-3/TRBV12-4,TRBJ2-7,-,CASSGGPGNGYEQYF
TRBV24-1,TRBJ2-5,-,CATSDFRTGQETQYF
TRBV20-1,TRBJ1-5,-,CSAHRGSNQPQHF
TRBV27,TRBJ1-5,-,CASSAGGYSNQPQHF
TRBV20-1,TRBJ2-3,-,CSASPSGSSDTQYF
TRBV7-9,TRBJ2-1,-,CASSLGQLPAVYEQFF
TRBV12-3/TRBV12-4,TRBJ2-7,-,CASSLSGSSYEQYF
TRBV4-2,TRBJ1-4,-,CASSQEPGGNEKLFF
TRBV20-1,TRBJ1-6,-,CSATGGEFGYNSPLHF
TRBV20-1,TRBJ1-5,-,CSASPPSSNQPQHF
TRBV10-3,TRBJ2-2,-,CAINKGTGELFF
TRBV14,TRBJ1-1,-,CASSQVMGVTEAFF
TRBV7-2,TRBJ2-3,-,CASSSETSGGTQYF
TRBV12-3/TRBV12-4,TRBJ1-1,-,CASSRGGGGGTEAFF
TRBV5-1,TRBJ2-2,medium-sized,CASSLSVTGGTGELFF
TRBV5-5,TRBJ2-1,-,CASDQGLGFSYNEQFF
TRBV19,TRBJ2-7,-,CASSIGPASYEQYF
TRBV12-3/TRBV12-4,TRBJ1-1,-,CASSLGGSLTEAFF
TRBV10-3,TRBJ1-4,-,CAISESRVANEKLFF
TRBV10-3,TRBJ2-3,-,CAISDGTISTDTQYF
TRBV14,TRBJ2-1,-,CASSQRREQFF
TRBV11-2,TRBJ2-1,-,CASSLVYNEQFF
TRBV19,TRBJ2-1,-,CASNPSGAPYNEQFF
TRBV10-3,TRBJ1-5,-,CAISPSEDQPQHF
TRBV7-2,TRBJ2-1,-,CASRLDVSSYNEQFF
TRBV6-2/TRBV6-3,TRBJ1-2,-,CASSYSLKLRGNYGYTF
TRBV19,TRBJ2-6,-,CASTGTSSGANVLTF
TRBV4-2,TRBJ2-7,-,CASSQEGQGLVEQYF
TRBV12-3/TRBV12-4,TRBJ1-2,-,CASSLSRDDGYTF
TRBV21-1,TRBJ2-5,-,CASSKGGPVAGLETQYF
TRBV12-3/TRBV12-4,TRBJ2-7,-,CASSDGQGGMYEQYF
TRBV5-5,TRBJ2-3,medium-sized,CASSLGQGAADTQYF
TRBV28,TRBJ2-5,-,CASTLGSSGVRKTQYF
TRBV7-2,TRBJ1-1,-,CASSLNDISEAFF
TRBV5-1,TRBJ1-2,-,CASSLAAAGGYTF
TRBV29-1,TRBJ1-5,-,CSVSEGTGDQPQHF
TRBV24-1,TRBJ1-5,-,CATSGTRGADSNQPQHF
TRBV6-2/TRBV6-3,TRBJ2-4,-,CASNRWTSGTTAKNIQYF
TRBV4-1,TRBJ2-3,-,CASSQLTGGADTQYF